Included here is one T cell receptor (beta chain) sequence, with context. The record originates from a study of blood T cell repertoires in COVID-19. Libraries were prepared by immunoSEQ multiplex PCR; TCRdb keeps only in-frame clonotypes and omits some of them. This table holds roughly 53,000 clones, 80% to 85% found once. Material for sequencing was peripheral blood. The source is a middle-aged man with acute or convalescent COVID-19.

In DNA, the CDR3 is TGTGCCAGCAGCCAAGACGTCCGGTCGGGTGAAAAACTGTTTTTT. Translating it yields CASSQDVRSGEKLFF. The J gene is TRBJ1-4, the V gene TRBV3-1 (or the pseudogene TRBV3-2); unclear D gene. The germline gives CDR1 LGHDT, CDR2 YNNKEL (reference sequence). This CDR3 region has 15 residues. V dropped 0 bases and J dropped 7 bases, with 12 bases sitting between them.